This T cell receptor beta chain was sequenced in a study of blood T cell repertoires in COVID-19. Across the study: There were acute and convalescent COVID-19 samples, and they came from the United States, Italy and Spain. T cells, B-cell-depleted T cells, or PBMCs provided the cDNA or gDNA that served as material.

As originally analysed: How many nucleated cells were present was estimated from reference gene primer amplification. Using immunoSEQ multiplex PCR, the repertoire was profiled, and TCRdb retains in-frame clones only, with some absent. Clone size and V and J calls were adopted from that table, with D and trimming inferred from the DNA. The sample has around 260,000 clones, around nine tenths seen once; the top ten hold around 1.8%. Material for sequencing was peripheral blood. This sequence originates from a man aged 25-45 years with active or convalescent COVID-19.

CDR3 DNA sequence: TGCAGCCACTTGAGGGGGCAGGGCTATGGCTACACCTTC. It is translated as CSHLRGQGYGYTF. V gene TRBV29-1 combines with J gene TRBJ1-2, with 7 nucleotides matching TRBD1. This CDR3 region has 13 residues. V was pared by 8 bases and J by 4 bases, with 10 bases of the junction left unmatched. Per germline, CDR1 SQVTM and CDR2 ANQGSEA.